These T cell receptor beta chains were read from a single sample in a study of blood T cells in healthy people across ages. Using its own MiXCR run on the 5' RACE reads, TCRdb lists one record per CDR3 protein. The table lists 910,000 or so distinct CDR3 sequences, around 54% of them singletons. The sample taken for sequencing was blood. These receptors were taken from a woman aged 55-69 years in good health. The CDR3 runs from the conserved cysteine through the conserved F or W. D genes are given only for firm matches. Size tells how often a clone was seen (once, few, many) or the class of an expanded clone, and some rows leave it out.

j_call: TRBJ2-7; v_call: TRBV7-9; d_call: -; clone_size: few; cdr3_aa: CASSLDLGAEQYF; cdr3_nt: TGTGCCAGCAGCTTAGACCTAGGGGCCGAGCAGTACTTC
j_call: TRBJ1-1; v_call: TRBV18; d_call: TRBD1; clone_size: -; cdr3_aa: CASSQDRAVPNTEAFF; cdr3_nt: TGTGCCAGCTCACAGGACAGGGCGGTCCCGAACACTGAAGCTTTCTTT
j_call: TRBJ1-6; v_call: TRBV7-2; d_call: -; clone_size: -; cdr3_aa: CASSFWMGNNSPLHF; cdr3_nt: TGTGCCAGCAGCTTTTGGATGGGGAATAATTCACCCCTCCACTTT
j_call: TRBJ2-3; v_call: TRBV7-2; d_call: TRBD2; clone_size: -; cdr3_aa: CASSLGLAGGGTQYF; cdr3_nt: TGTGCCAGCAGCTTAGGACTGGCGGGAGGGGGTACGCAGTATTTT
j_call: TRBJ2-1; v_call: TRBV27; d_call: -; clone_size: -; cdr3_aa: CASSSRTTYNEQFF; cdr3_nt: TGTGCCAGCAGTTCCCGGACCACATACAATGAGCAGTTCTTC
j_call: TRBJ2-2; v_call: TRBV14; d_call: -; clone_size: few; cdr3_aa: CASSRLGTGELFF; cdr3_nt: TGTGCCAGCAGCCGTCTAGGAACCGGGGAGCTGTTTTTT
j_call: TRBJ2-5; v_call: TRBV20-1; d_call: -; clone_size: -; cdr3_aa: CSPNSGRVQETQYF; cdr3_nt: TGCAGTCCAAATAGCGGTCGAGTCCAAGAGACCCAGTACTTC
j_call: TRBJ2-1; v_call: TRBV29-1; d_call: -; clone_size: -; cdr3_aa: CSVEGADSYNEQFF; cdr3_nt: TGCAGCGTTGAAGGGGCGGACTCCTACAATGAGCAGTTCTTC
j_call: TRBJ2-7; v_call: TRBV5-1; d_call: -; clone_size: -; cdr3_aa: CASSPWTELVSYEQYF; cdr3_nt: TGCGCCAGCAGCCCGTGGACAGAACTTGTCTCCTACGAGCAGTACTTC
j_call: TRBJ1-2; v_call: TRBV27; d_call: -; clone_size: -; cdr3_aa: CASSPNGSGYTF; cdr3_nt: TGTGCCAGCAGCCCCAACGGGTCTGGCTACACCTTC